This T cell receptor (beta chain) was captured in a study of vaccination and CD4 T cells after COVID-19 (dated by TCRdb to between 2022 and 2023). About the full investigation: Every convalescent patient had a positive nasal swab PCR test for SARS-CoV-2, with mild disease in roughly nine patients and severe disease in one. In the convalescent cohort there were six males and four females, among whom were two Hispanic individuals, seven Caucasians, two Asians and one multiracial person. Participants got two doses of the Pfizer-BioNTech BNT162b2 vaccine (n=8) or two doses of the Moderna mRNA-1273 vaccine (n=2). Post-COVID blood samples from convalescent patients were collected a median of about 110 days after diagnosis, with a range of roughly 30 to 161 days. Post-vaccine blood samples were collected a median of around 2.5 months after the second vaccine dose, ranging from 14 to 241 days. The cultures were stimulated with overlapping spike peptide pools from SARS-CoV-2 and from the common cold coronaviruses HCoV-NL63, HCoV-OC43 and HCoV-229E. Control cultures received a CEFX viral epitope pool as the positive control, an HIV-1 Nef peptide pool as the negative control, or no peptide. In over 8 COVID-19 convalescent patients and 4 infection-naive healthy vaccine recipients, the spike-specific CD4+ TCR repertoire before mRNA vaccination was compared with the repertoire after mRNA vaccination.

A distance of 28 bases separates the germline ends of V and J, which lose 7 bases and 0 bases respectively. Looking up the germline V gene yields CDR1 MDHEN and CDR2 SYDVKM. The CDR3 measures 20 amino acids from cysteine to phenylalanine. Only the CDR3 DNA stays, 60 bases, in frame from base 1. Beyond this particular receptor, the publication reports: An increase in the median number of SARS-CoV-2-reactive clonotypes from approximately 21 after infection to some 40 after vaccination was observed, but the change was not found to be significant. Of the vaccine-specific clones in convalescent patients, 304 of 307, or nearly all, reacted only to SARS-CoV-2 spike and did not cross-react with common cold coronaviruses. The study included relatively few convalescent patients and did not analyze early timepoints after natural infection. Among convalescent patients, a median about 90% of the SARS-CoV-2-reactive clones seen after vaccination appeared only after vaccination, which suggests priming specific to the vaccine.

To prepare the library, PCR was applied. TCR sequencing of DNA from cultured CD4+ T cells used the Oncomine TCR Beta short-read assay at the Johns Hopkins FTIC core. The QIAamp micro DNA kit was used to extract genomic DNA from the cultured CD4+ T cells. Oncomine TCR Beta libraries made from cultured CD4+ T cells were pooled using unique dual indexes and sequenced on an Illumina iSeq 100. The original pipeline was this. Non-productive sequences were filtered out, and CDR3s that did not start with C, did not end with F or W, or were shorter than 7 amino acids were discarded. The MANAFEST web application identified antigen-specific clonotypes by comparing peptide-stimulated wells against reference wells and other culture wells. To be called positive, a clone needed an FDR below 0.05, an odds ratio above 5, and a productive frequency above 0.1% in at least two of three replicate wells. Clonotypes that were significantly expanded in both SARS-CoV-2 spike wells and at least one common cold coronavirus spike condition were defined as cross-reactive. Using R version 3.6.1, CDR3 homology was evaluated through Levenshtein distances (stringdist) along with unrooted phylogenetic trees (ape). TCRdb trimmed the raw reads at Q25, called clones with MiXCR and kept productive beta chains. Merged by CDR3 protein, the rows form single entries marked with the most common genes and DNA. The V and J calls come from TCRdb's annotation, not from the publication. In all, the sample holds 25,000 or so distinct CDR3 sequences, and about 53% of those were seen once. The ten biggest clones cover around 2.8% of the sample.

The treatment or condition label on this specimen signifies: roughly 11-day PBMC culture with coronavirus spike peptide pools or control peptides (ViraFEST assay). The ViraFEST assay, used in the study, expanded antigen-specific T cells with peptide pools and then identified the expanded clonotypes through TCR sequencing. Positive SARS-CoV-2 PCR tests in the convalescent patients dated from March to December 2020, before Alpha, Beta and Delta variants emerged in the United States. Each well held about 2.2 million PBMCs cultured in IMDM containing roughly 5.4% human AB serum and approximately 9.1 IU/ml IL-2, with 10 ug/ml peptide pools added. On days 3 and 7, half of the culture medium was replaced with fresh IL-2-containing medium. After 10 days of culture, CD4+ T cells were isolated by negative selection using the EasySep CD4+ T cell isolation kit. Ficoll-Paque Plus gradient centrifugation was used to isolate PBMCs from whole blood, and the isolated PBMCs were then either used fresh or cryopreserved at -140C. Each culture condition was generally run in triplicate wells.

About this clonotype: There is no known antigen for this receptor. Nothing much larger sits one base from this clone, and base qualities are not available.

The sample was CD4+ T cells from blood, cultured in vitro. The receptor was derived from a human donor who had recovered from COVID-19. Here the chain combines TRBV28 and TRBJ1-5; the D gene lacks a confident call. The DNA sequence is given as TGTGCCAGCACTACCCTCTCGATCCAAGGACGGTTTTTTAGCAATCAGCCCCAGCATTTT. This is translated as CASTTLSIQGRFFSNQPQHF.